The next 32 T cell receptor beta chains were all read from a single sample in a study of shared clonotypes between healthy human individuals. The assay was immunoSEQ multiplex PCR, and TCRdb's table has in-frame clones only and misses some. The profile shows 2 million to 2.5 million clones, roughly 90% of them singletons. Sequencing was carried out using naive CD4+ T cells from PBMCs. Subset indicated: CD45RA+ positively selected. The receptors shown here come from a man between 18 and 35 years old in good health. Some clones in this sample may be carry-over from other donors' samples.

The chain links TRBV28 to TRBJ2-2; TRBD2 agrees at 16 bases. Germline CDR1 reads MDHEN; CDR2 reads SYDVKM. The V segment lost 6 bases and the J segment 6 bases; nucleotides outside the gene matches: 7. The CDR3 totals 17 residues. The CDR3 spells CASRTSGLAGGAGELFF. The CDR3 nucleotides read TGTGCCAGCAGAACTTCGGGACTAGCGGGAGGGGCCGGGGAGCTGTTTTTT. Variable domain in full (rest from reference TRBV28 and TRBJ2-2): DVKVTQSSRYLVKRTGEKVFLECVQDMDHENMFWYRQDPGLGLRLIYFSYDVKMKEKGDIPEGYSVSREKKERFSLILESASTNQTSMYLCASRTSGLAGGAGELFFGEGSRLTVL.

The genes are TRBV28 and TRBJ2-3, with 7 bases aligning to TRBD2. The CDR3 is made up of 16 amino acids. V was clipped by 5 bases and J by 0 bases; unmatched bases: 8. Germline assignment: CDR1 MDHEN and CDR2 SYDVKM. DNA of the CDR3: TGTGCCAGCAGTCCACCGACTAGCCAAAGCACAGATACGCAGTATTTT. Translating it yields CASSPPTSQSTDTQYF.

The chain uses TRBV7-3 and TRBJ2-7; a possible D gene is TRBD2 (5 bases). Germline assignment: CDR1 SGHTA and CDR2 FQGTGA. Trimming shortened V by 1 base and J by 2 bases, and 15 bases separated the two germline ends. This CDR3 spans 16 amino acids. In nucleotides, the CDR3 is TGTGCCAGCAGCTTAAGCTTTCCCCCCGGGGCCTACGAGCAGTACTTC. This sequence encodes CASSLSFPPGAYEQYF.

The rearrangement joins TRBV5-4 to TRBJ2-3; 7 nucleotides match TRBD2. Germline V gives CDR1 SGHNT, CDR2 YYREEE (reference sequence). The CDR3 runs 16 residues. The V and J ends lost 4 bases and 2 bases, in that order; junction bases with no gene match: 10. The CDR3 reads CASSRGRRENTDTQYF. CDR3 in DNA: TGTGCCAGCAGCCGAGGGCGGCGGGAGAACACAGATACGCAGTATTTT.

This chain links TRBV5-4 with TRBJ2-3, with 7 bases that match TRBD2. CDR3 size: 14 residues. The J segment lost 4 bases and the V segment lost 0 bases, leaving 2 bases of the junction unmatched. CDR1 and CDR2 from the germline V gene are SGHNT and YYREEE (reference sequence). This chain's CDR3 is CASSLGLAADTQYF. In DNA form, the CDR3 reads TGTGCCAGCAGCTTGGGACTAGCTGCAGATACGCAGTATTTT.

The chain combines TRBV5-8 with TRBJ2-2; perhaps D is TRBD1 or TRBD2 (5 bases each). V was pared by 5 bases and J by 5 bases, with 16 bases between. Germline CDR1 reads SGHTS; CDR2 reads YDEGEE. The CDR3 has 15 residues. CDR3 nucleotides: TGTGCCAGCAGGACAGAGGGTGTATTTACCGGGGAGCTGTTTTTT. It translates to CASRTEGVFTGELFF.

The chain carries TRBV2 and TRBJ2-1, with 8 bases fitting TRBD2. The CDR3 totals 14 residues. V trimming: 8 bases; J trimming: 2 bases; junction bases outside the gene matches: 5. Germline V gene data show CDR1 as SNHLY and CDR2 as FYNNEI. The CDR3 DNA sequence: TGTGCCAGCTATACTAGCGGCCCCTACAATGAGCAGTTCTTC. Encoded protein: CASYTSGPYNEQFF. The full variable domain, completed using reference TRBV2 and TRBJ2-1, is EPEVTQTPSHQVTQMGQEVILRCVPISNHLYFYWYRQILGQKVEFLVSFYNNEISEKSEIFDDQFSVERPDGSNFTLKIRSTKLEDSAMYFCASYTSGPYNEQFFGPGTRLTVL.

In this sample, this clone turned up a few times. This same CDR3 is encoded by further DNA sequences in the sample. The genes are TRBV4-1 and TRBJ2-1; D gene uncertain. The germline V and J ends were trimmed by 0 bases and 1 base, with 7 bases remaining between them. The CDR3 sequence is 15 residues long. Germline assignment: CDR1 MGHRA and CDR2 YSYEKL. CDR3 in DNA: TGCGCCAGCAGCCAAGATAGGCAATCCTACAATGAGCAGTTCTTC. Translated: CASSQDRQSYNEQFF.

The V and J genes are TRBV5-6 and TRBJ2-7; D possibly uses TRBD1 or TRBD2 (6 bases each). The CDR3 is made up of 15 amino acids. The germline CDR1 and CDR2 sequences are SGHDT and YYEEEE. The V and J ends lost 4 bases and 6 bases respectively, with 20 bases between them. The CDR3 nucleotides read TGTGCCAGCAGCCCGCGGGACACCCAGTCGGGCGAGCAGTACTTC. This sequence encodes CASSPRDTQSGEQYF.

This sequence joins TRBV2 and TRBJ2-2; D is undetermined. Germline values: CDR1 SNHLY, CDR2 FYNNEI. CDR3 length: 14 residues. V lost 11 bases, J lost 1 base, and 14 bases lay in between. CDR3 nucleotide sequence: TGTGCCGGCCGTTTGGGTCGGAACACCGGGGAGCTGTTTTTT. It specifies CAGRLGRNTGELFF.

The chain is built from TRBV29-1 and TRBJ2-1; 7 bases map to TRBD2. Germline CDR1 and CDR2: SQVTM and ANQGSEA. CDR3 length: 13 residues. CDR3 protein: CRLPSGRYNEQFF. CDR3 nucleotide sequence: TGCAGGCTTCCTAGCGGCCGCTACAATGAGCAGTTCTTC.

This sequence joins TRBV7-3 and TRBJ1-6; weak D call: TRBD1 (5 bases). Trimming stripped 3 bases from V and 8 bases from J, with 11 bases between. The CDR3 is 14 residues long. CDR1 is SGHTA and CDR2 is FQGTGA in the germline V gene. CDR3 nucleotide sequence: TGTGCCAGCAGCTTGGGGGTAAAGGATTCACCCCTCCACTTT. Translated: CASSLGVKDSPLHF.

J is TRBJ2-5 and V is TRBV21-1; whether TRBD1, the table's D call, matches the DNA was not checked. TRBV21-1 is given as a pseudogene. The CDR3 has 15 residues. The DNA of the CDR3 is TGTGCCAGCAGCAAAGTAGCAGGGAATGGGGAGACCCAGTACTTC. This gives the protein CASSKVAGNGETQYF.

This clone turned up a few times. The V gene is TRBV29-1, the J gene TRBJ1-2; 9 nucleotides line up with TRBD1. The V and J ends lost 5 bases and 7 bases, in that order; junction bases with no gene match: 8. CDR1 and CDR2 (germline): SQVTM, ANQGSEA. This CDR3 is 13 amino acids long. CDR3 bases: TGCAGCGTTAGACCCGGGACAGGGAGTGGCTACACCTTC. It yields the protein CSVRPGTGSGYTF.

V gene TRBV30 combines with J gene TRBJ2-7; tentatively, D is TRBD2 (6 bases). The CDR3 has 13 residues. CDR1 GTSNPN and CDR2 SVGIG come from the germline V gene (reference sequence). V lost 4 bases, J lost 4 bases, and 14 bases lay in between. CDR3 in DNA: TGTGCCTGGACTCTCGGGAGAAAATACGAGCAGTACTTC. It yields the protein CAWTLGRKYEQYF.

This clone was counted once. The same CDR3 is also encoded by other DNA sequences in this sample. The chain carries TRBV10-3 and TRBJ2-5; 12 bases agree with TRBD1. This CDR3 spans 15 amino acids. Trimming cost V 0 bases and J 5 bases; bases outside gene matches: 1. Germline assignment: CDR1 ENHRY and CDR2 SYGVKD. The CDR3 DNA reads as TGTGCCATCAGTGAGTCGGGACAGGGGGCGGAGACCCAGTACTTC. Protein product: CAISESGQGAETQYF.

This clone was counted once. The same CDR3 also results from other DNA sequences found in this sample. This chain connects TRBV7-3 to TRBJ1-1; perhaps TRBD1 as D (5 bases). CDR1 and CDR2 (germline): SGHTA, FQGTGA. The CDR3 is made up of 14 amino acids. The V end lost 6 bases, the J end lost 5 bases, and 16 bases lay between the germline ends. The DNA for the CDR3 is TGTGCCAGCAGTCCCGCCGGGGGAGGTACTGAAGCTTTCTTT. Translation gives CASSPAGGGTEAFF.

The chain links TRBV23-1 to TRBJ1-5, with TRBD1 matching over 7 bases. TRBV23-1 is an open reading frame, and its role is uncertain. Losses at the gene ends were 2 bases for V and 0 bases for J; bases not matched to a gene: 16. The CDR3 loop spans 20 amino acids. The CDR3 loop is CASSQRPLQGNIDSNQPQHF. CDR3 in DNA: TGCGCCAGCAGTCAACGGCCGCTACAGGGGAATATCGATAGCAATCAGCCCCAGCATTTT.

The chain employs TRBV29-1 and TRBJ1-5; D gene unclear. V was pared by 6 bases and J by 0 bases, with 9 bases between. The CDR3 has 13 amino acids. Germline V gene data show CDR1 as SQVTM and CDR2 as ANQGSEA. CDR3: CSVRQASNQPQHF. CDR3 nucleotides: TGCAGCGTGCGTCAAGCTAGCAATCAGCCCCAGCATTTT. The variable domain in full, completed from reference TRBV29-1 and TRBJ1-5, reads SAVISQKPSRDICQRGTSLTIQCQVDSQVTMMFWYRQQPGQSLTLIATANQGSEATYESGFVIDKFPISRPNLTFSTLTVSNMSPEDSSIYLCSVRQASNQPQHFGDGTRLSIL.

This clone has more than one count but fewer than ten. This sequence joins TRBV4-3 and TRBJ1-4, with no clear D. The length of the CDR3 is 15 residues. Deletions cut 3 bases from V and 4 bases from J, with 12 bases between. Germline V CDR1 and CDR2: LGHNA, YSLEER. CDR3 sequence reads: CASSQDRGDNEKLFF. The CDR3 nucleotides are TGCGCCAGCAGCCAGGACCGTGGGGATAATGAAAAACTGTTTTTT.

The V and J genes are TRBV30 and TRBJ1-3; D is undetermined. This CDR3 contains 18 residues. Germline assignment: CDR1 GTSNPN and CDR2 SVGIG (reference sequence). Trimming cost V 0 bases and J 1 base, with 19 bases left between them. CDR3 sequence reads: CAWSVLLRGLSSGNTIYF. The CDR3 bases are TGTGCCTGGAGTGTACTTCTTCGTGGACTGTCATCTGGAAACACCATATATTTT.

The CDR3, as DNA: TGTGCCAGCAGTCCTCGGGGGACCCCGAACACTGAAGCTTTCTTT. It codes for CASSPRGTPNTEAFF. The chain employs TRBV6-5 and TRBJ1-1, with D perhaps matching TRBD1 (5 bases). Germline-derived CDR1 and CDR2 are MNHEY and SVGAGI. V gave up 5 bases and J gave up 1 base, with 14 bases separating them. The CDR3 runs to 15 residues.

Concerning this clone: The sample contains more than one DNA sequence encoding this CDR3. The chain is built from TRBV20-1 and TRBJ2-3, with D uncertain. The germline V gene encodes CDR1 DFQATT and CDR2 SNEGSKA (reference sequence). Trimming took 2 bases from V and 4 from J, leaving 4 bases between them. This CDR3 comprises 11 residues. Written as DNA, the CDR3 is TGCAGTGCTAGATCCTCAGATACGCAGTATTTT. Protein sequence: CSARSSDTQYF.

V gene TRBV6-4 combines with J gene TRBJ2-2, with D uncertain. V was cut by 5 bases and J by 0 bases, with 10 bases left in between. The CDR3 extends over 15 amino acids. CDR1 is MRHNA and CDR2 is SNTAGT in the germline V gene. Here the CDR3 reads CASSQQASNTGELFF. The CDR3 coding sequence is TGTGCCAGCAGTCAGCAGGCGTCGAACACCGGGGAGCTGTTTTTT.

V gene TRBV6-6 combines with J gene TRBJ2-1, with D perhaps matching TRBD2 (6 bases). CDR1 and CDR2 from the germline V gene are MNHNY and SVGAGI (reference sequence). This CDR3 comprises 16 residues. Trimming removed 6 bases at V and 5 bases at J, with 20 bases between. The CDR3 loop is CASRGGTPTTDNEQFF. CDR3 nucleotides: TGTGCCAGCAGAGGCGGGACCCCAACAACGGACAATGAGCAGTTCTTC.

This rearrangement joins TRBV6-1 to TRBJ2-7; D may be TRBD1 (5 bases). This CDR3 contains 15 residues. The germline gives CDR1 MNHNS, CDR2 SASEGT. With 7 bases removed from V and 3 bases from J, the gap between germline ends came to 19 bases. The CDR3 loop reads CASTEPAGSLYEQYF. The DNA of the CDR3 is TGTGCCAGCACCGAACCGGCAGGGTCCCTCTACGAGCAGTACTTC.

This chain joins TRBV30 and TRBJ1-2; the D gene is possibly TRBD1 (5 bases). Trimming removed 4 bases from V and 6 bases from J, with 15 bases in between. The CDR3 totals 13 residues. Germline values: CDR1 GTSNPN, CDR2 SVGIG (reference sequence). The CDR3 region has the DNA TGTGCCTGGACTCGCGGGGGTTCTAATGGCTACACCTTC. It is translated as CAWTRGGSNGYTF.

The J gene is TRBJ2-7, the V gene TRBV7-3, with a possible D match to TRBD2 (5 bases). The CDR3 runs to 13 residues. Trimming removed 8 bases at V and 5 bases at J, with 16 bases between. Germline values: CDR1 SGHTA, CDR2 FQGTGA. The CDR3 bases are TGTGCCAGCCACGGGATCGGCGCCCACGAGCAGTACTTC. It translates to CASHGIGAHEQYF. The whole variable domain, filled in from reference TRBV7-3 and TRBJ2-7, reads GAGVSQTPSNKVTEKGKYVELRCDPISGHTALYWYRQSLGQGPEFLIYFQGTGAADDSGLPNDRFFAVRPEGSVSTLKIQRTERGDSAVYLCASHGIGAHEQYFGPGTRLTVT.

The chain recombines TRBV12-5 with TRBJ1-1, with a weak D call TRBD1 (5 bases). The CDR3 has 11 residues. The V and J ends lost 9 bases and 4 bases respectively, with 9 bases between them. Per germline, CDR1 LGHNT and CDR2 FRNRAP. CDR3 bases: TGTGCTAGCCGGGGGGGCACTGAAGCTTTCTTT. Translating it yields CASRGGTEAFF.

This clone was found once. CDR3 in amino acids: CASSVGLAGVSLPREQFF. As DNA, the CDR3 is TGCGCCAGCAGCGTGGGACTAGCGGGAGTCTCCCTCCCCAGAGAGCAGTTCTTC. The chain joins TRBV10-1 to TRBJ2-1, with 14 bases identical to TRBD2. The CDR3 totals 18 residues. Germline V gene data show CDR1 as WNHNN and CDR2 as SYGVQD (reference sequence). J lost 10 bases, V lost 6 bases, and 17 bases had no gene match.

The V and J genes are TRBV28 and TRBJ2-7; D gene ambiguous. This CDR3 is 16 amino acids long. The ends were cut back, 1 base at V and 5 bases at J, with 18 bases in the middle. The germline CDR1 and CDR2 sequences are MDHEN and SYDVKM. The CDR3 here is CASSLLFWGKVHEQYF. In DNA, the CDR3 is TGTGCCAGCAGTTTATTATTTTGGGGAAAGGTCCACGAGCAGTACTTC.

This chain links TRBV7-3 with TRBJ1-1; 7 nucleotides agree with TRBD1. This CDR3 comprises 14 residues. V was pared by 5 bases and J by 1 base, with 4 bases of the junction left unmatched. Germline CDR1 reads SGHTA; CDR2 reads FQGTGA. The CDR3 protein is CASSPGQENTEAFF. The CDR3 DNA reads TGTGCCAGCAGCCCCGGACAGGAGAACACTGAAGCTTTCTTT.